Ten or more counts support the clone carrying this T cell receptor beta chain. The junction had 18 bases not matched to a gene; V was cut back by 6 bases and J by 0 bases. The CDR3 extends over 19 amino acids. The germline V gene has CDR1 SQVTM and CDR2 ANQGSEA. MiXCR was run by TCRdb on the RT-PCR reads, yielding one entry per CDR3 protein. Of about 680,000 distinct CDR3 sequences in the sample, 14% are singletons; the top ten hold roughly 4%. The sequenced material came from memory CD4+ T cells from blood. The chain links TRBV29-1 to TRBJ1-1, with 11 positions matching TRBD1. The receptor's source is a female donor in good health, serving as a healthy control. The CDR3 DNA is TGCAGCGTCGGGGGCTCGTCCCGGACAGGGGGCACCATGAACACTGAAGCTTTCTTT. This sequence encodes CSVGGSSRTGGTMNTEAFF.